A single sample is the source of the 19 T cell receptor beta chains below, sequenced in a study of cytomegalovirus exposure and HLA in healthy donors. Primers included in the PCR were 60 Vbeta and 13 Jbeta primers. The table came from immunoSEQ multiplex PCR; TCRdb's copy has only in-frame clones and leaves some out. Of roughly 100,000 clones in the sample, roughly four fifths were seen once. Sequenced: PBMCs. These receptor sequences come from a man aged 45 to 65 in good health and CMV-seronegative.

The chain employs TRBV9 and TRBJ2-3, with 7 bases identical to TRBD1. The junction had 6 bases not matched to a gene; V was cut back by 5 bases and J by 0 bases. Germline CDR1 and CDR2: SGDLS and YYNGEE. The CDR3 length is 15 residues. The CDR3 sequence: CASSASGGSTDTQYF. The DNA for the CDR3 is TGTGCCAGCAGTGCTTCAGGGGGTAGCACAGATACGCAGTATTTT.

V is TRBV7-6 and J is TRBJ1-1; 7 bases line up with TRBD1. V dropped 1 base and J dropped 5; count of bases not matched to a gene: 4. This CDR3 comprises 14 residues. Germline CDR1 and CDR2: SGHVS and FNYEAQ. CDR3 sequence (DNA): TGTGCCAGCAGCTTAGGGACAGGACTTACTGAAGCTTTCTTT. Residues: CASSLGTGLTEAFF.

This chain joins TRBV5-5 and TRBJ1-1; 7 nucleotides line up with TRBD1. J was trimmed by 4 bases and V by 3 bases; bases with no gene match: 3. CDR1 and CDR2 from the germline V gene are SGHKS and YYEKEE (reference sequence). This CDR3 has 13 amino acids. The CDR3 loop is CASSSGTATEAFF. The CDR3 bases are TGTGCCAGCAGCTCCGGGACAGCCACTGAAGCTTTCTTT.

Here the CDR3 reads CASSAYGGANTEAFF. DNA for the CDR3: TGTGCCAGCAGTGCTTATGGGGGGGCGAACACTGAAGCTTTCTTT. This chain connects TRBV6-5 to TRBJ1-1; D might be TRBD1 (6 bases). Germline lookup yields CDR1 MNHEY and CDR2 SVGAGI. The ends were cut back, 5 bases at V and 1 base at J, with 14 bases in the middle. This CDR3 region has 15 residues.

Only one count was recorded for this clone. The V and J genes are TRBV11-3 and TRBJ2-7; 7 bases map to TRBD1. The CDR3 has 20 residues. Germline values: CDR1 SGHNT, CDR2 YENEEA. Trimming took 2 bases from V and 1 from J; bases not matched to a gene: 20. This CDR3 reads CASSLSSSVGTAITSYEQYV. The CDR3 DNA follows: TGTGCCAGCAGCTTAAGTTCGTCGGTCGGGACAGCGATTACTTCCTACGAGCAGTACGTC.

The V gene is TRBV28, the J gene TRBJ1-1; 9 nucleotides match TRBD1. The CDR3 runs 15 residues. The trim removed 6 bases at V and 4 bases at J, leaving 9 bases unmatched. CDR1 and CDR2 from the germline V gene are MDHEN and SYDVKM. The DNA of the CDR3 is TGTGCCAGCAGCCCCCTGGGACAGGGATCCACTGAAGCTTTCTTT. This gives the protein CASSPLGQGSTEAFF. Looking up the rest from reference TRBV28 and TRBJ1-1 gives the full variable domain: DVKVTQSSRYLVKRTGEKVFLECVQDMDHENMFWYRQDPGLGLRLIYFSYDVKMKEKGDIPEGYSVSREKKERFSLILESASTNQTSMYLCASSPLGQGSTEAFFGQGTRLTVV.

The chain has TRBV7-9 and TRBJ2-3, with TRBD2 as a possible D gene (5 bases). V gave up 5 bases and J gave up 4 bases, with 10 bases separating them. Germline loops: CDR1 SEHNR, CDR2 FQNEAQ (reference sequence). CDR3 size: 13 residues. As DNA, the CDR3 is TGTGCCAGCAGCCCCCGGGATGCAGATACGCAGTATTTT. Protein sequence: CASSPRDADTQYF.

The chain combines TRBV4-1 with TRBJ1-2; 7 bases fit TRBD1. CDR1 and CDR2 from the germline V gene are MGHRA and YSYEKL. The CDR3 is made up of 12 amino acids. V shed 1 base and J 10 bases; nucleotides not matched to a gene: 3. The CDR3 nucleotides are TGCGCCAGCAGCCAAGCAGGGGGAGCCTACACCTTC. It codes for CASSQAGGAYTF.

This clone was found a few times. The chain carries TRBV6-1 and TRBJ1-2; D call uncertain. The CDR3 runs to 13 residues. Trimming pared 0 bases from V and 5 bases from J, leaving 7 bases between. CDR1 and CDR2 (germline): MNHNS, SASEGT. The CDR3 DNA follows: TGTGCCAGCAGTGAAGCAGAGGAGTATGGCTACACCTTC. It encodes CASSEAEEYGYTF.

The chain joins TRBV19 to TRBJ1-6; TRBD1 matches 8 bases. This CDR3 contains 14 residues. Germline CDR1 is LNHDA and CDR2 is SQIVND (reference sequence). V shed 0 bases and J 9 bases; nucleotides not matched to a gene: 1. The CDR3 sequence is CASSIDRGLSPLHF. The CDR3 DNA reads TGTGCCAGTAGTATAGACAGGGGGCTTTCACCCCTCCACTTT.

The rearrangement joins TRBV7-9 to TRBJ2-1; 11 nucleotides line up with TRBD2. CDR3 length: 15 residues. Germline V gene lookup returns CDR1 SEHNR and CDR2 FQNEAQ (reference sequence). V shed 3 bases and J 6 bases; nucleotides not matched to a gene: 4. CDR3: CASSFLAGGPNEQFF. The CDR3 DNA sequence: TGTGCCAGCAGCTTTCTAGCGGGGGGTCCCAATGAGCAGTTCTTC.

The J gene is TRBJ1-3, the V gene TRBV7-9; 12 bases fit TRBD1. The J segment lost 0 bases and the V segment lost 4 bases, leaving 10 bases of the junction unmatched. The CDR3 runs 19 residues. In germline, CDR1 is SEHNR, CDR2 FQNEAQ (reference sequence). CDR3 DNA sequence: TGTGCCAGCAGCTCCCTCCGGGGACAGGGGGCGCTCTCTGGAAACACCATATATTTT. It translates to CASSSLRGQGALSGNTIYF.

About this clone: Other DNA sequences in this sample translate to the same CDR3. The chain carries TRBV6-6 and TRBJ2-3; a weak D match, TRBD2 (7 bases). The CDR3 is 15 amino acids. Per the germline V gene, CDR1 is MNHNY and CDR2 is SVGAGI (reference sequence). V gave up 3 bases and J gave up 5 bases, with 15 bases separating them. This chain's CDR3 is CASSYEGGPEDTQYF. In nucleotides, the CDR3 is TGTGCCAGCAGTTATGAGGGGGGGCCGGAAGATACGCAGTATTTT.

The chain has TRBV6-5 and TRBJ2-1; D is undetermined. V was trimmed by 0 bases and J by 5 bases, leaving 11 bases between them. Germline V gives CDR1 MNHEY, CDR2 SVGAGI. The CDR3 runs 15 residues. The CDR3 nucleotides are TGTGCCAGCAGTTACTCCCCGGAGTTGGACAATGAGCAGTTCTTC. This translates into CASSYSPELDNEQFF.

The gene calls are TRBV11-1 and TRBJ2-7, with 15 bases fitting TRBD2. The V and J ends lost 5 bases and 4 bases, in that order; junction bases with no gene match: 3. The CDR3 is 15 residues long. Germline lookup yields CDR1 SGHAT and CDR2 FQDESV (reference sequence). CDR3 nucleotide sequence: TGTGCCAGCAGCCCCGGACTAGCGGGGGGGTACGAGCAGTACTTC. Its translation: CASSPGLAGGYEQYF. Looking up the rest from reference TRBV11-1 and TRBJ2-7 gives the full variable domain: EAEVAQSPRYKITEKSQAVAFWCDPISGHATLYWYRQILGQGPELLVQFQDESVVDDSQLPKDRFSAERLKGVDSTLKIQPAELGDSAMYLCASSPGLAGGYEQYFGPGTRLTVT.

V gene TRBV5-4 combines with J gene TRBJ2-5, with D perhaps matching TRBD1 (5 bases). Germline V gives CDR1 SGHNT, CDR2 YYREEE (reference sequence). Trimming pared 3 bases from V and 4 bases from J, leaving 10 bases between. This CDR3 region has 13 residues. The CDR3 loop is CASSSQTGETQYF. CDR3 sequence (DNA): TGTGCCAGCAGCTCTCAAACAGGAGAGACCCAGTACTTC. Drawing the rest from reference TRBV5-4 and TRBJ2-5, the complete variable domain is ETGVTQSPTHLIKTRGQQVTLRCSSQSGHNTVSWYQQALGQGPQFIFQYYREEENGRGNFPPRFSGLQFPNYSSELNVNALELDDSALYLCASSSQTGETQYFGPGTRLLVL.

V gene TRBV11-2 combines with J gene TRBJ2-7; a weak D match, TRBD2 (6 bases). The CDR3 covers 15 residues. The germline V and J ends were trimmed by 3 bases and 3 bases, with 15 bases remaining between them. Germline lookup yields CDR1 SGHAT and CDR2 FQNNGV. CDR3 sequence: CASSFGVGEDYEQYF. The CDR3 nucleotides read TGTGCCAGCAGCTTTGGGGTTGGGGAGGACTACGAGCAGTACTTC. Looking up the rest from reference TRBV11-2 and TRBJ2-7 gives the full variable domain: EAGVAQSPRYKIIEKRQSVAFWCNPISGHATLYWYQQILGQGPKLLIQFQNNGVVDDSQLPKDRFSAERLKGVDSTLKIQPAKLEDSAVYLCASSFGVGEDYEQYFGPGTRLTVT.

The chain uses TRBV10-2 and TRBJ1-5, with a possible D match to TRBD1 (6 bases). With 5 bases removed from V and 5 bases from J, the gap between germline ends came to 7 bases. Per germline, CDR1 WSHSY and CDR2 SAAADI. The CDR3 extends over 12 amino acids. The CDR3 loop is CASSYRDQPQHF. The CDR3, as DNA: TGCGCCAGCAGTTACAGGGATCAGCCCCAGCATTTT.

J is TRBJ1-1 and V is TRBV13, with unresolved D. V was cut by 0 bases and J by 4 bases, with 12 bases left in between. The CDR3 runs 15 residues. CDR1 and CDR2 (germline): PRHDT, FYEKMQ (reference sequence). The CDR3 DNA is TGTGCCAGCAGCTTAGGATCCGTACGGGGCACTGAAGCTTTCTTT. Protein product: CASSLGSVRGTEAFF. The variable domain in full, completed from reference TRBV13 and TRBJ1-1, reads AAGVIQSPRHLIKEKRETATLKCYPIPRHDTVYWYQQGPGQDPQFLISFYEKMQSDKGSIPDRFSAQQFSDYHSELNMSSLELGDSALYFCASSLGSVRGTEAFFGQGTRLTVV.